A selection of T cell receptor beta chains follows, all from one sample in a study of T cells after yellow fever vaccination. TCRdb used MiXCR to reprocess the 5' RACE reads, holding one entry per CDR3 protein. Altogether 500,000 to 650,000 distinct CDR3 sequences are present, approximately 15% being singletons, with the ten largest covering 11% to 15%. Sequences were derived from PBMCs, sampled on the day of the yellow fever booster vaccination. The receptors stem from a man aged 25 to 45 who received the YFV17D yellow fever vaccine. CDR3s include the opening cysteine and the closing phenylalanine or tryptophan. Fields, in order: D gene, V gene, J gene, clone size, CDR3 length, CDR3 protein, CDR3 DNA. The D gene is left open where the match is weak. The listing skips clone size in some rows; elsewhere it reads once, few, many or a size class.

TRBD2,TRBV14,TRBJ2-1,.,18,CASSQDTLGLAGVDEQFF,TGTGCCAGCAGCCAAGATACCCTAGGACTAGCGGGAGTAGATGAGCAGTTCTTC
.,TRBV12-3/TRBV12-4,TRBJ2-4,few,15,CASTLGGAPGNIQYF,TGTGCCAGCACCCTGGGGGGCGCCCCTGGTAACATTCAGTACTTC
TRBD2,TRBV7-2,TRBJ2-1,.,17,CASSLGGGRAKGNEQFF,TGTGCCAGCAGCTTAGGTGGCGGGAGGGCCAAGGGAAATGAGCAGTTCTTC
.,TRBV29-1,TRBJ2-7,.,12,CSVRDNSYEQYF,TGCAGCGTGCGGGACAACTCCTACGAGCAGTACTTC
TRBD2,TRBV4-2,TRBJ2-3,.,16,CASSTGLAGGRNTQYF,TGTGCCAGCAGCACAGGACTAGCGGGAGGCCGGAATACGCAGTATTTT
.,TRBV5-1,TRBJ2-3,.,16,CASSPEVSGPADTQYF,TGCGCCAGCAGCCCGGAGGTGTCGGGGCCTGCAGATACGCAGTATTTT
TRBD1,TRBV10-3,TRBJ1-1,few,13,CAISGQGNTEAFF,TGTGCCATCAGTGGACAGGGGAACACTGAAGCTTTCTTT
TRBD1,TRBV5-1,TRBJ2-7,.,16,CASSLVGGGDTYEQYF,TGCGCCAGCAGCTTGGTAGGGGGCGGTGATACCTACGAGCAGTACTTC
.,TRBV5-6,TRBJ2-3,few,13,CASSLIYTDTQYF,TGTGCCAGCAGTCTGATATACACAGATACGCAGTATTTT
.,TRBV18,TRBJ1-1,.,13,CASSHPGPTEAFF,TGTGCCAGCTCACATCCAGGCCCCACTGAAGCTTTCTTT
.,TRBV5-1,TRBJ2-5,.,15,CASSLITGTAETQYF,TGCGCCAGCAGCTTGATCACCGGGACCGCAGAGACCCAGTACTTC
.,TRBV3-1,TRBJ2-6,.,15,CASSQDRTGANVLTF,TGTGCCAGCAGCCAAGATCGGACTGGGGCCAACGTCCTGACTTTC
TRBD1,TRBV9,TRBJ1-6,few,18,CASSLRPLGQGVYSPLHF,TGTGCCAGCAGCCTAAGACCCTTGGGACAGGGGGTCTATTCACCCCTCCACTTT
TRBD2,TRBV5-4,TRBJ2-1,many,15,CASSFGLAGGLEQFF,TGTGCCAGCAGCTTCGGGCTAGCGGGAGGGCTTGAGCAGTTCTTC
TRBD2,TRBV10-1,TRBJ2-3,.,15,CASSPGGTGTDTQYF,TGCGCCAGCAGCCCCGGGGGGACGGGAACAGATACGCAGTATTTT
.,TRBV18,TRBJ2-6,few,13,CASSLSGDGVLTF,TGTGCCAGCTCACTCTCTGGGGACGGCGTCCTGACTTTC
.,TRBV7-9,TRBJ2-7,.,16,CASSWYPGTRGYEQYF,TGTGCCAGCAGCTGGTATCCCGGGACACGAGGCTACGAGCAGTACTTC